These T cell receptor beta chains were read from a single sample in a study of blood T cell repertoires in COVID-19. Sequencing used immunoSEQ multiplex PCR; TCRdb keeps in-frame clones, though not all of them. Of 90,000 to 130,000 clones in the sample, about 89% were seen once. The sequencing sample was made of peripheral blood. These receptors all stem from a man aged 35 to 55 with acute or convalescent COVID-19. CDR3s include the opening cysteine and the closing phenylalanine or tryptophan. The D gene is left open where the match is weak.

>TRBJ2-5|TRBD2|TRBV30
CAWWRGGTQYF
>TRBJ1-4|NA|TRBV4-3
CASSPNRLEKLFF
>TRBJ2-2|NA|TRBV5-1
CASSPRQALGELFF
>TRBJ1-1|NA|TRBV4-2
CASSQDWGRDTEAFF
>TRBJ2-2|TRBD2|TRBV6-5
CASSERGLAGGELFF
>TRBJ2-2|TRBD2|TRBV9
CASSDGGTSGRRKTGELFF
>TRBJ2-1|NA|TRBV7-9
CASSLDRELLINEQFF
>TRBJ1-1|NA|TRBV7-2
CASSQQSSNTEAFF
>TRBJ2-3|NA|TRBV12-3/TRBV12-4
CASSTGLLDTQYF
>TRBJ2-7|NA|TRBV2
CASKGGPYEQYF
>TRBJ1-5|NA|TRBV15
CATSRDSGGVLPQHF
>TRBJ2-7|TRBD2|TRBV30
CAWSRLAGDFEQYF
>TRBJ2-1|NA|TRBV7-6
CASSLVDPIKGGNEQFF
>TRBJ2-1|TRBD1|TRBV7-2
CASSLPGQGRYNEQFF
>TRBJ2-4|NA|TRBV19
CASSLHLGTGQYF
>TRBJ1-1|NA|TRBV20-1
CSASPGGEGAFF
>TRBJ1-2|TRBD1|TRBV30
CAWSPSDRAGYTF
>TRBJ2-3|NA|TRBV30
CAWTEGAWGTDTQYF